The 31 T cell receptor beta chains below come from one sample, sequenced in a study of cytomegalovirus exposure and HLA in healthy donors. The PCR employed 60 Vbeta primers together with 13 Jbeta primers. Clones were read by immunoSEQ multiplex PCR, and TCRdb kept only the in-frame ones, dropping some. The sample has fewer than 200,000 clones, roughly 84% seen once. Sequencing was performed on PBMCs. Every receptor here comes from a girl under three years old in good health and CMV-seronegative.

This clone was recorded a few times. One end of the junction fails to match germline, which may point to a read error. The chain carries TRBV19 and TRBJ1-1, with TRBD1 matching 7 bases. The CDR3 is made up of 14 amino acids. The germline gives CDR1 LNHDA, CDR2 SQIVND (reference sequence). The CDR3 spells CASSLDRANTEAFF. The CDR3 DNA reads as TGTGCCAGTAGTTTAGACAGGGCAAACACTGAAGCTTTCTTT.

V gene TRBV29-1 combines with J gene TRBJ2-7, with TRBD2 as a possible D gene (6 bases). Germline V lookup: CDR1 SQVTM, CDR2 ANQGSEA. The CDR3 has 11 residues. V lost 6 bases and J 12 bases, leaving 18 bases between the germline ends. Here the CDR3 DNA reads TGCAGCGTCGGAGCGGCGGGATCGGCGTACTTC. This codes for CSVGAAGSAYF.

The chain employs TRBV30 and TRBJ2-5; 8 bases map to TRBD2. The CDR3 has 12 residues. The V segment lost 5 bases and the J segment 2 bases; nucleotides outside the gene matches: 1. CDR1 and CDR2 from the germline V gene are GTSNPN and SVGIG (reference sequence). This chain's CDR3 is CAWLAGQETQYF. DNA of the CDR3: TGTGCCTGGTTAGCGGGGCAAGAGACCCAGTACTTC.

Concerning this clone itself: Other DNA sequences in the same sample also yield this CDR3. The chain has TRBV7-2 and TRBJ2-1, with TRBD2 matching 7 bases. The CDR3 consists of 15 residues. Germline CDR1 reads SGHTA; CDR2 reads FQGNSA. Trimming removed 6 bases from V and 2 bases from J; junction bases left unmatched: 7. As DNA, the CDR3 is TGTGCCAGCAGTCTCCTGGGAGGGGCCTACAATGAGCAGTTCTTC. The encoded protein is CASSLLGGAYNEQFF.

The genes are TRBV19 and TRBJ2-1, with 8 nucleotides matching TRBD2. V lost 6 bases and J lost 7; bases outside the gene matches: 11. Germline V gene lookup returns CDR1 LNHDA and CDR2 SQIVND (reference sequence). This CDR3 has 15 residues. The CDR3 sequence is CASRLGTRVTNEQFF. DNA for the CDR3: TGTGCCAGTAGACTCGGGACTAGGGTTACGAATGAGCAGTTCTTC. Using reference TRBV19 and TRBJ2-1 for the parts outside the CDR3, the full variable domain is DGGITQSPKYLFRKEGQNVTLSCEQNLNHDAMYWYRQDPGQGLRLIYYSQIVNDFQKGDIAEGYSVSREKKESFPLTVTSAQKNPTAFYLCASRLGTRVTNEQFFGPGTRLTVL.

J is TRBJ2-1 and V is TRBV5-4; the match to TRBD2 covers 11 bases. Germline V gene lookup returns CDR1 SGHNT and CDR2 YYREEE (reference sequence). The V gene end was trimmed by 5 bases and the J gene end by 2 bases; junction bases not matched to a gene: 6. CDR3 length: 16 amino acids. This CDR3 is CASRAGTSGPYNEQFF. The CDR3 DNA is TGTGCCAGCAGGGCCGGGACTAGCGGCCCCTACAATGAGCAGTTCTTC. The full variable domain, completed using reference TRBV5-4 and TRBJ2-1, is ETGVTQSPTHLIKTRGQQVTLRCSSQSGHNTVSWYQQALGQGPQFIFQYYREEENGRGNFPPRFSGLQFPNYSSELNVNALELDDSALYLCASRAGTSGPYNEQFFGPGTRLTVL.

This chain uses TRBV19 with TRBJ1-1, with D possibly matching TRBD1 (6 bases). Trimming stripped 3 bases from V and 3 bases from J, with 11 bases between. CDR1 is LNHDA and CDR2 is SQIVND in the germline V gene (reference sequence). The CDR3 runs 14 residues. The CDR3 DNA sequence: TGTGCCAGTAGTATTCTGTGGGGGCACACTGAAGCTTTCTTT. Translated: CASSILWGHTEAFF.

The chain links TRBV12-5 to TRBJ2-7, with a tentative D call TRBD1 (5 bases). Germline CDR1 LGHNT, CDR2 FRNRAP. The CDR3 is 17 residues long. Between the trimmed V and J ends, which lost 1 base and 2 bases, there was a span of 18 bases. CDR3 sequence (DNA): TGTGCTAGTGGTTTGGACCCAGCTGATGACAGCACCTACGAGCAGTACTTC. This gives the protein CASGLDPADDSTYEQYF. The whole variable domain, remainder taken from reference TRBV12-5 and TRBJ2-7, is DARVTQTPRHKVTEMGQEVTMRCQPILGHNTVFWYRQTMMQGLELLAYFRNRAPLDDSGMPKDRFSAEMPDATLATLKIQPSEPRDSAVYFCASGLDPADDSTYEQYFGPGTRLTVT.

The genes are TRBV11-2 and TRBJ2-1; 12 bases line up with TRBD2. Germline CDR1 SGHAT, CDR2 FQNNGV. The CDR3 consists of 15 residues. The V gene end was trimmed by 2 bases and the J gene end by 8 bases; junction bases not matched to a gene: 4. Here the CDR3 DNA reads TGTGCCAGCAGCTTACTAGCGGGGGGGCCATATGAGCAGTTCTTC. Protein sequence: CASSLLAGGPYEQFF.

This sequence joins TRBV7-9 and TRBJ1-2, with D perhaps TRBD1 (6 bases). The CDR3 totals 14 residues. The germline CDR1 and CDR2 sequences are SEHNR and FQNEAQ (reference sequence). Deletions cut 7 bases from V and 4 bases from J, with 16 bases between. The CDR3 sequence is CASNRQARGYGYTF. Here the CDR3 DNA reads TGTGCCAGCAACCGACAGGCGCGCGGCTATGGCTACACCTTC.

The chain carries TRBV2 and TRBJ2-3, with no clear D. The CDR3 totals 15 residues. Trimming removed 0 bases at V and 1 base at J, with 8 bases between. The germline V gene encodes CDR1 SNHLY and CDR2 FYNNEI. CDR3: CASSEAWQGTDTQYF. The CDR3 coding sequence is TGTGCCAGCAGTGAAGCGTGGCAGGGCACAGATACGCAGTATTTT.

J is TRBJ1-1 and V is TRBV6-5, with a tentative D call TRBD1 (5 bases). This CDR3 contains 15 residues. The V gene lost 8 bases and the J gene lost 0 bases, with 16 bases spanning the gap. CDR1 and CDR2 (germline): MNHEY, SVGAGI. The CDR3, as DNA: TGTGCCAGCTATGTGGGGAGGGGAGTGAACACTGAAGCTTTCTTT. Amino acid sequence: CASYVGRGVNTEAFF.

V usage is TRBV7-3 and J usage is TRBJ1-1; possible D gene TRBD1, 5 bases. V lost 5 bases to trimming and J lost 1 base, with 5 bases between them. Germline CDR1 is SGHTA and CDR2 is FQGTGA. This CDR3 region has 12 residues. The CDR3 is CASSGQNTEAFF. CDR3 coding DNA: TGTGCCAGCAGCGGACAGAACACTGAAGCTTTCTTT.

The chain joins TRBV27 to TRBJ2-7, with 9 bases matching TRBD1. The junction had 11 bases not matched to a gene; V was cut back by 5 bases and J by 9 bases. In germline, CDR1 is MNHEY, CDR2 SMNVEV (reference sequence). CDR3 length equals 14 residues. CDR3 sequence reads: CASSPEFSQGAQYF. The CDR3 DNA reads TGTGCCAGCAGTCCAGAATTCTCACAGGGGGCGCAGTACTTC.

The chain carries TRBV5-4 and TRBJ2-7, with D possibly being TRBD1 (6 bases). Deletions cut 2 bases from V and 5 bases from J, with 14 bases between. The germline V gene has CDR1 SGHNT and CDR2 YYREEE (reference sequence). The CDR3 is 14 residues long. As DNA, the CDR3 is TGTGCCAGCAGCTTCCGGGACAAAGACCACGAGCAGTACTTC. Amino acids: CASSFRDKDHEQYF.

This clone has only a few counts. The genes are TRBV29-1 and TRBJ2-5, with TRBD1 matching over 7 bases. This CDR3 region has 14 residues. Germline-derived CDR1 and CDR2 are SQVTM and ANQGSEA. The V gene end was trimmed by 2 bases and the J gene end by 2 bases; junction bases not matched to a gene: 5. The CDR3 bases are TGCAGCGTTGAATGGACAGGAGAACAAGAGACCCAGTACTTC. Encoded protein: CSVEWTGEQETQYF. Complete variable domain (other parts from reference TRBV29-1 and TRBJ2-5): SAVISQKPSRDICQRGTSLTIQCQVDSQVTMMFWYRQQPGQSLTLIATANQGSEATYESGFVIDKFPISRPNLTFSTLTVSNMSPEDSSIYLCSVEWTGEQETQYFGPGTRLLVL.

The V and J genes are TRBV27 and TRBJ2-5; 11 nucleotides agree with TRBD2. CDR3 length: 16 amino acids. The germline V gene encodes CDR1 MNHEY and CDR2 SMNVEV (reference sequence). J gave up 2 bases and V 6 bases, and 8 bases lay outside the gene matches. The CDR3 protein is CASRLAGATGQETQYF. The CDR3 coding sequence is TGTGCCAGCAGACTAGCGGGAGCGACGGGACAAGAGACCCAGTACTTC.

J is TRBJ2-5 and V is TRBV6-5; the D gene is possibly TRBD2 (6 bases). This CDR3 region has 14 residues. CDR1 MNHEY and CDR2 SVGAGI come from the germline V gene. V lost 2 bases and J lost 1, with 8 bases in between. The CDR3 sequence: CASSYLGLQETQYF. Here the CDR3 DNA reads TGTGCCAGCAGTTACCTGGGACTCCAAGAGACCCAGTACTTC.

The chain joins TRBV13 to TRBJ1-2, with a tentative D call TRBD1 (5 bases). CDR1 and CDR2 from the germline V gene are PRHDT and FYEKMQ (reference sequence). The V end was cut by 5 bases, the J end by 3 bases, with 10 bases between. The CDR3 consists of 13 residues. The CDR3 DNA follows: TGTGCCAGCAGCCTCAGGGATGACTATGGCTACACCTTC. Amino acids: CASSLRDDYGYTF.

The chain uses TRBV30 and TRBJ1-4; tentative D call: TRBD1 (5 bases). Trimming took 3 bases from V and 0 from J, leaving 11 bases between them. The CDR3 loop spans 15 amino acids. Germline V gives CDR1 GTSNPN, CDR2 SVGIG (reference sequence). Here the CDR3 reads CAWSTDRATNEKLFF. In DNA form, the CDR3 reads TGTGCCTGGAGCACCGACAGAGCAACTAATGAAAAACTGTTTTTT.

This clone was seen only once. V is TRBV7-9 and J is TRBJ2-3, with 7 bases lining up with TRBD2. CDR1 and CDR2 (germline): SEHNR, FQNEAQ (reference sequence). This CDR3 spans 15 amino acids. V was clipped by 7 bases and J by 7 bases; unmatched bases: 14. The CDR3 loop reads CASTDPDLAANTQYF. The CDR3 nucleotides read TGTGCCAGCACCGACCCGGACCTAGCGGCTAATACGCAGTATTTT.

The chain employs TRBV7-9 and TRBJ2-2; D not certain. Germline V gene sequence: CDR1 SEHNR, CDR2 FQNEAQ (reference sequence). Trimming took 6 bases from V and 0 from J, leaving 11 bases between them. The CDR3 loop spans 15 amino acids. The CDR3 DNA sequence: TGTGCCAGCAGACATGGGCCAACGAACACCGGGGAGCTGTTTTTT. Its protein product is CASRHGPTNTGELFF.

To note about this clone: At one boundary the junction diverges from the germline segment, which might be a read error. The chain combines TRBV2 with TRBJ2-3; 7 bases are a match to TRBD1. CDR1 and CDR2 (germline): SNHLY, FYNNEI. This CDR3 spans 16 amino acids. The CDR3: CASREAPGQSTDTQYF. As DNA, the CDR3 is TGTGCCAGCAGGGAAGCTCCGGGACAGAGCACAGATACGCAGTATTTT.

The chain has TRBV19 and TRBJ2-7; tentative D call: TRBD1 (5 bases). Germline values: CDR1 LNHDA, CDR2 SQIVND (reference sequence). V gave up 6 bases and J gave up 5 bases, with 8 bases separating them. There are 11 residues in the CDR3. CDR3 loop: CASRQGDEQYF. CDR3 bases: TGTGCCAGTAGACAAGGGGACGAGCAGTACTTC.

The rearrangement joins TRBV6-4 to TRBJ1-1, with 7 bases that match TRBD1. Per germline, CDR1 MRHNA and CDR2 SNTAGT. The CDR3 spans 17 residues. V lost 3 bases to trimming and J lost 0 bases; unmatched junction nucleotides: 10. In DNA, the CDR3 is TGTGCCAGCAGTGAAGCCTCGGAGGGGGCGATGAACACTGAAGCTTTCTTT. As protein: CASSEASEGAMNTEAFF.

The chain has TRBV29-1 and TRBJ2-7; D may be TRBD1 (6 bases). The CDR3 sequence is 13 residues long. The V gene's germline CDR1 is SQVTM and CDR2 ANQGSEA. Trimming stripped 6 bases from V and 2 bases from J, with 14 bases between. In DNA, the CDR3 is TGCAGCGTACTGACACAGGGCCCCTACGAGCAGTACTTC. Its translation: CSVLTQGPYEQYF.

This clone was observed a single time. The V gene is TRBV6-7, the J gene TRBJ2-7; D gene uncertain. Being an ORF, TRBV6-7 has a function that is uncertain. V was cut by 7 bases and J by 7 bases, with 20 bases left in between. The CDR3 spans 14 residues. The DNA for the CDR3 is TGTGCCAGCAAAGCTCCAGAATACCCCAGGGAGCAGTACTTC. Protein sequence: CASKAPEYPREQYF.

The CDR3 coding sequence is TGTGCCAGCAGCTTAGTCTTTCTAGGCTACACCTTC. Protein sequence: CASSLVFLGYTF. V and J are TRBV7-9 and TRBJ1-2, with no clear D. CDR1 and CDR2 from the germline V gene are SEHNR and FQNEAQ (reference sequence). CDR3 length: 12 residues. Between the trimmed V and J ends, which lost 1 base and 8 bases, there was a span of 8 bases.

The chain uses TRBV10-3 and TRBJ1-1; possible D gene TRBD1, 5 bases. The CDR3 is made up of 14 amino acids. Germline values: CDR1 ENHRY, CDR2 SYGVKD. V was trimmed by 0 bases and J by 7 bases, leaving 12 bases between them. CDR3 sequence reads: CAISESPGKDEAFF. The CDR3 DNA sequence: TGTGCCATCAGTGAGTCGCCAGGGAAGGATGAAGCTTTCTTT.

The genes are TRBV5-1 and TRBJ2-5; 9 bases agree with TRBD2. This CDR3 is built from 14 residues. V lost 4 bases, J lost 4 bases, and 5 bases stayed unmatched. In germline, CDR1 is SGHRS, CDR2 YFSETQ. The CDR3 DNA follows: TGCGCCAGCAGCCGAGCGGGGGGCTCAGAGACCCAGTACTTC. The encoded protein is CASSRAGGSETQYF.

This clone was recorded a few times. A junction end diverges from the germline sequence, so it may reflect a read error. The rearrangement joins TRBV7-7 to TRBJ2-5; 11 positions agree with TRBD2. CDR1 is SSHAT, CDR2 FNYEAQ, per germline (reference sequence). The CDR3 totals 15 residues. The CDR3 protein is CASSSLAGVGETQYF. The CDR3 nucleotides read TGTGCTAGCAGCTCACTAGCGGGGGTCGGAGAGACCCAGTACTTC.